The 18 T cell receptor beta chains in this list originate from one sample, sequenced in a study of T cell repertoires in cytomegalovirus infection. No antigen is known for these receptors. TCRdb re-called the reads with MiXCR, one entry per CDR3 protein. The table has hundreds of thousands of distinct CDR3 sequences, approximately 29% seen once. The source material was cultured CD8+ T cells from PBMCs, sampled from culture after CMV antigen stimulation. These receptor sequences come from a human donor in good health (CMV status not recorded). Some clones in this sample may be carry-over from other donors' samples.

This clonotype was picked up a small number of times. The V gene is TRBV19, the J gene TRBJ2-1, with 7 bases fitting TRBD2. CDR1 is LNHDA and CDR2 is SQIVND in the germline V gene (reference sequence). Losses at the gene ends were 1 base for V and 2 bases for J; bases not matched to a gene: 8. CDR3 length: 17 residues. The CDR3 region has the DNA TGTGCCAGTAGTATAGTCCCTTTAGCGGGCGCCTACAATGAGCAGTTCTTC. This sequence encodes CASSIVPLAGAYNEQFF.

This clonotype was counted only a few times. The chain combines TRBV6-1 with TRBJ2-2, with 7 positions matching TRBD1. The CDR3 is made up of 13 amino acids. Germline V gene data show CDR1 as MNHNS and CDR2 as SASEGT. CDR3 coding DNA: TGTGTACTGAAGGGGGCCCACACCGGGGAGCTGTTTTTT. Protein sequence: CVLKGAHTGELFF.

The chain carries TRBV6-5 and TRBJ1-4; 10 bases are a match to TRBD1. The CDR3 totals 13 residues. The germline gives CDR1 MNHEY, CDR2 SVGAGI. The J segment lost 7 bases and the V segment lost 6 bases, leaving 2 bases of the junction unmatched. For the CDR3, the DNA is TGTGCCAGCAGCGACAGGGGGCCTGAAAAACTGTTTTTT. Translation gives CASSDRGPEKLFF.

The chain is built from TRBV20-1 and TRBJ2-7; 9 nucleotides agree with TRBD2. CDR1 and CDR2 from the germline V gene are DFQATT and SNEGSKA (reference sequence). CDR3 length: 13 amino acids. J gave up 5 bases and V 2 bases, and 4 bases lay outside the gene matches. CDR3 sequence reads: CSARPSGAHEQYF. In DNA form, the CDR3 reads TGCAGTGCTAGACCTAGCGGGGCCCACGAGCAGTACTTC.

On this clonotype itself: The junction differs from germline at one of its ends, possibly a read error. The rearrangement links TRBV20-1 to TRBJ2-1, with a weak D call TRBD1 (6 bases). Germline V gene lookup returns CDR1 DFQATT and CDR2 SNEGSKA (reference sequence). The CDR3 sequence is 14 residues long. The CDR3 protein is CSARGQLTYNEQFF. The CDR3 coding sequence is TGCAGTGCCAGAGGACAGTTAACCTACAATGAGCAGTTCTTC.

A few counts support this clonotype. This chain joins TRBV27 and TRBJ2-7; TRBD1 matches 7 bases. After removal of 6 bases from V and 3 bases from J, the junction contained 14 bases not matched to a gene. Looked up from germline, CDR1 is MNHEY and CDR2 is SMNVEV (reference sequence). CDR3 length: 16 amino acids. In DNA, the CDR3 is TGTGCCAGCAGAGACCCGACAGGGTCCCACTACTACGAGCAGTACTTC. Encoded protein: CASRDPTGSHYYEQYF.

This clonotype appeared many times. The CDR3 loop reads CASSFIPGQGTGELFF. CDR3 coding DNA: TGTGCCAGCAGCTTCATTCCGGGACAGGGAACCGGGGAGCTGTTTTTT. The chain joins TRBV7-9 to TRBJ2-2, with TRBD1 matching over 9 bases. This CDR3 spans 16 amino acids. Trimming cost V 3 bases and J 5 bases; bases outside gene matches: 7. Germline CDR1 SEHNR, CDR2 FQNEAQ (reference sequence).

This clonotype has a count of ten or more. The chain recombines TRBV7-2 with TRBJ1-1; no clear D. This CDR3 is 14 amino acids long. V was shortened by 0 bases and J by 0 bases, with 5 bases between the two germline ends. The germline gives CDR1 SGHTA, CDR2 FQGNSA. This chain's CDR3 is CASSLAVMNTEAFF. CDR3 in DNA: TGTGCCAGCAGCTTAGCGGTAATGAACACTGAAGCTTTCTTT. The whole variable domain, remainder taken from reference TRBV7-2 and TRBJ1-1, is GAGVSQSPSNKVTEKGKDVELRCDPISGHTALYWYRQSLGQGLEFLIYFQGNSAPDKSGLPSDRFSAERTGGSVSTLTIQRTQQEDSAVYLCASSLAVMNTEAFFGQGTRLTVV.

The chain couples TRBV4-3 to TRBJ1-5, with unresolved D. Germline V gene sequence: CDR1 LGHNA, CDR2 YSLEER. The V gene lost 1 base and the J gene lost 0 bases, with 16 bases spanning the gap. CDR3 length equals 18 residues. CDR3 sequence reads: CASSQGRAGQYSNQPQHF. CDR3 sequence (DNA): TGCGCCAGCAGCCAAGGTAGGGCAGGCCAGTATAGCAATCAGCCCCAGCATTTT.

This clonotype appeared a few times. The genes are TRBV15 and TRBJ2-3; D remains ambiguous. Trimming stripped 0 bases from V and 4 bases from J, with 8 bases between. The CDR3 has 14 amino acids. The germline gives CDR1 LNHNV, CDR2 YYDKDF (reference sequence). The CDR3 DNA reads as TGTGCCACCAGCAGAGAGCCGTCCCCAGATACGCAGTATTTT. Amino acid sequence: CATSREPSPDTQYF.

Only a few counts were recorded for this clonotype. The V and J genes are TRBV7-4 and TRBJ1-1; possibly TRBD1 for D (5 bases). The germline gives CDR1 SGHVT, CDR2 SQSDAQ. The V and J ends lost 3 bases and 0 bases respectively, with 11 bases between them. This CDR3 is built from 15 residues. The CDR3 protein is CASSFLTAMNTEAFF. The DNA of the CDR3 is TGTGCCAGCAGCTTTCTGACAGCGATGAACACTGAAGCTTTCTTT.

The table lists this clonotype with many counts. The V gene is TRBV18, the J gene TRBJ2-7, with D possibly being TRBD1 or TRBD2 (5 bases each). V lost 0 bases to trimming and J lost 6 bases, with 15 bases between them. Germline V gives CDR1 KGHSH, CDR2 LQKENI. This CDR3 region has 15 residues. DNA for the CDR3: TGTGCCAGCTCACCACCGTTGCAAGAGAGGGGCGAGCAGTACTTC. Translated, it gives CASSPPLQERGEQYF.

This chain joins TRBV27 and TRBJ1-5; 8 bases are a match to TRBD1. V shed 5 bases, J shed 3 bases, and the junction held 6 bases outside the gene matches. The CDR3 spans 15 residues. Germline V CDR1 and CDR2: MNHEY, SMNVEV (reference sequence). Here the CDR3 reads CASSPRTGHNQPQHF. For the CDR3, the DNA is TGTGCCAGCAGTCCCCGGACAGGGCACAATCAGCCCCAGCATTTT.

Regarding this clonotype: A much more abundant neighbour one base away suggests this may be a read error. This chain uses TRBV19 with TRBJ1-5, with 10 bases matching TRBD1. J gave up 3 bases and V 8 bases, and 10 bases lay outside the gene matches. The germline gives CDR1 LNHDA, CDR2 SQIVND (reference sequence). The CDR3 has 16 amino acids. The CDR3 sequence: CASGGQGRDDNQPQHF. The CDR3 bases are TGTGCCAGTGGGGGACAGGGGAGAGATGACAATCAGCCCCAGCATTTT.

V is TRBV10-3 and J is TRBJ2-3; 11 nucleotides align to TRBD1. Per the germline V gene, CDR1 is ENHRY and CDR2 is SYGVKD. Losses at the gene ends were 4 bases for V and 2 bases for J; bases not matched to a gene: 8. The CDR3 spans 17 residues. The CDR3 protein is CAISGPRTGGFTDTQYF. CDR3 nucleotide sequence: TGTGCCATCAGTGGCCCCCGGACAGGGGGCTTCACAGATACGCAGTATTTT.

The chain combines TRBV5-6 with TRBJ1-6; D is undetermined. The V gene's germline CDR1 is SGHDT and CDR2 YYEEEE. V dropped 4 bases and J dropped 0 bases, with 11 bases sitting between them. The CDR3 runs 16 residues. This CDR3 is CASSMRPFSYNSPLHF. The CDR3 nucleotides read TGTGCCAGCAGCATGAGACCTTTCTCCTATAATTCACCCCTCCACTTT.

This chain joins TRBV27 and TRBJ2-4; 9 nucleotides match TRBD2. The length of the CDR3 is 15 residues. The V segment lost 5 bases and the J segment 7 bases; nucleotides outside the gene matches: 9. CDR1 is MNHEY, CDR2 SMNVEV, per germline (reference sequence). The CDR3 region has the DNA TGTGCCAGCAGTACCCAGCGGGGGGAAGGCAACATTCAGTACTTC. Translating gives CASSTQRGEGNIQYF.

This clonotype occurred many times. V usage is TRBV7-6 and J usage is TRBJ2-2; the D gene is possibly TRBD1 (7 bases). Trimming stripped 3 bases from V and 5 bases from J, with 16 bases between. The CDR3 consists of 16 residues. Germline values: CDR1 SGHVS, CDR2 FNYEAQ. The CDR3 reads CASSFLAGGGTGELFF. CDR3 DNA sequence: TGTGCCAGCAGCTTTCTGGCAGGGGGAGGAACCGGGGAGCTGTTTTTT.